A selection of T cell receptor beta chains follows, all from one sample in a study of identical twins. In TCRdb, the 5' RACE reads were re-called with MiXCR into one record per CDR3 protein. The sample lists 500,000 to 700,000 distinct CDR3 sequences; under 8.5% were seen once. This sample also appeared in a second study, on yellow fever vaccine responses in identical twins.

The specimen was PBMCs. Receptors originate from a woman between 18 and 29 years old in good health. The CDR3 runs from the conserved cysteine through the conserved F or W. The order of the fields is D gene, clone size, J gene, V gene, CDR3 DNA, CDR3 protein. The D gene is left open where the match is weak. A clone size is listed for some rows: how often the clone was seen (once, few, many), or a class if it is expanded.

>-|-|TRBJ1-5|TRBV20-1
TGCAGTGCTACGGTGCAGCCCCAGCATTTT
CSATVQPQHF
>TRBD1|-|TRBJ2-5|TRBV5-5
TGTGCCAGCAGCCGGGGACAGAACCAAGAGACCCAGTACTTC
CASSRGQNQETQYF
>TRBD1|few|TRBJ1-1|TRBV6-1
TGTGCCAGTACTTCCCTGGGACAGGACACTGAAGCTTTCTTT
CASTSLGQDTEAFF
>-|many|TRBJ2-3|TRBV5-1
TGCGCCAGCAGCTTCCGAGGGGGTAGCACAGATACGCAGTATTTT
CASSFRGGSTDTQYF
>TRBD2|many|TRBJ2-4|TRBV6-1
TGTGCCAGCAGACCGGGGGGTATAGCCAAAAACATTCAGTACTTC
CASRPGGIAKNIQYF
>-|-|TRBJ2-3|TRBV10-1
TGCGCCAGCAGTGAGTACACGGGGAACACAGATACGCAGTATTTT
CASSEYTGNTDTQYF
>-|many|TRBJ2-5|TRBV3-1
TGTGCCAGCAGCCAAGGCCCAAGGGGGGGGACCCAGTACTTC
CASSQGPRGGTQYF
>-|many|TRBJ1-4|TRBV20-1
TGCAGTGCTAGAGACTCGTTTGGAGTTAATGAAAAACTGTTTTTT
CSARDSFGVNEKLFF
>TRBD2|few|TRBJ2-2|TRBV5-6
TGTGCCAGCAGCTCCCGCGGGGGGCCATGGACCGGGGAGCTGTTTTTT
CASSSRGGPWTGELFF
>TRBD1|many|TRBJ1-3|TRBV3-1
TGTGCCAGCAGCCAAGGTACGGGACAGACCTCTGGAAACACCATATATTTT
CASSQGTGQTSGNTIYF
>TRBD2|-|TRBJ2-1|TRBV9
TGTGCCAGCAGCGTAGCTGGGACTAGCGAGACCTCCTACAATGAGCAGTTCTTC
CASSVAGTSETSYNEQFF
>-|-|TRBJ2-1|TRBV10-3
TGTGCCATCAGTGAGGGTGTTAATGAGCAGTTCTTC
CAISEGVNEQFF
>-|many|TRBJ2-7|TRBV5-1
TGCGCCAGCAGCTTGGGCAGGTTACCCTACGAGCAGTACTTC
CASSLGRLPYEQYF
>TRBD2|many|TRBJ2-1|TRBV20-1
TGCAGTGCTAGAGAAGCGGGACTAGCGGGAGTTAATGAGCAGTTCTTC
CSAREAGLAGVNEQFF
>-|few|TRBJ2-5|TRBV13
TGTGCCAGCAGTTTCTCGACCGGGGTGGGAGAGACCCAGTACTTC
CASSFSTGVGETQYF
>-|many|TRBJ2-1|TRBV5-1
TGCGCCAGCAGCTACGGGAGCTCCTACAATGAGCAGTTCTTC
CASSYGSSYNEQFF
>-|-|TRBJ2-1|TRBV28
TGTGCCAGCAGCCCCCGTGGACTCAACTACAATGAGCAGTTCTTC
CASSPRGLNYNEQFF
>-|few|TRBJ2-1|TRBV5-1
TGCGCCAGCAGCCCTGCAGGGCGGGCCGGTGAGCAGTTCTTC
CASSPAGRAGEQFF
>TRBD1|few|TRBJ2-7|TRBV25-1
TGTGCCAGCAGCCACGACAGGGGAACTTACGAGCAGTACTTC
CASSHDRGTYEQYF
>-|-|TRBJ2-1|TRBV6-5
TGTGCCAGCAGTTACTCATACACTGGACAAACTACCTACAATGAGCAGTTCTTC
CASSYSYTGQTTYNEQFF
>-|many|TRBJ2-1|TRBV21-1
TGTGCCAGCAGCGAAACGGGGGATGAGCAGTTCTTC
CASSETGDEQFF
>TRBD1|few|TRBJ2-6|TRBV20-1
TGCAGTGCTAGATCGGGACAGGGAGTTTACTCTGGGGCCAACGTCCTGACTTTC
CSARSGQGVYSGANVLTF
>-|-|TRBJ1-4|TRBV5-1
TGCGCCAGCAGAAGCGGACGGACAACTAATGAAAAACTGTTTTTT
CASRSGRTTNEKLFF
>-|-|TRBJ1-6|TRBV25-1
TGTGCCAGCAGTGAATTCGGGGCGTCTTATAATTCACCCCTCCACTTT
CASSEFGASYNSPLHF
>-|-|TRBJ1-1|TRBV4-2
TGTGCCAGCAGCCAAGAGGCCCACACTGAAGCTTTCTTT
CASSQEAHTEAFF
>TRBD1|many|TRBJ2-2|TRBV3-1
TGTGCCAGCAGTTCCGGGACAGGGGGTTCCTATACGAACACCGGGGAGCTGTTTTTT
CASSSGTGGSYTNTGELFF
>TRBD2|-|TRBJ2-1|TRBV12-3/TRBV12-4
TGTGCCAGCAGTTTGAGTAGCGGGAGGATGAATGAGCAGTTCTTC
CASSLSSGRMNEQFF
>TRBD2|few|TRBJ2-3|TRBV20-1
TGCAGTGCTAAAGGGGGTTTAGCGGGAGTCTCCTCTACGCAGTATTTT
CSAKGGLAGVSSTQYF
>-|-|TRBJ2-3|TRBV5-1
TGCGCCAGCAGCTTAGGGGTTGGTGTCACAGATACGCAGTATTTT
CASSLGVGVTDTQYF
>TRBD1|few|TRBJ2-5|TRBV28
TGTGCCAGCAGTCCCGGGACAGGGGTGCCCCCAGAGACCCAGTACTTC
CASSPGTGVPPETQYF
>-|many|TRBJ1-4|TRBV12-3/TRBV12-4
TGTGCCAGCAGTCTAACAGGCTATGGTGAAAAACTGTTTTTT
CASSLTGYGEKLFF
>-|-|TRBJ2-3|TRBV4-2
TGTGCCAGCAGCCAAGAGAGCTACGGGACAGATACGCAGTATTTT
CASSQESYGTDTQYF
>TRBD2|-|TRBJ2-1|TRBV12-3/TRBV12-4
TGTGCCAGCAGTTTCCCTCGCGGGAGTAAGCAATCCTACAATGAGCAGTTCTTC
CASSFPRGSKQSYNEQFF
>-|many|TRBJ2-7|TRBV11-2
TGTGCCAGCAGCCTAGGCACCTTGTACGAGCAGTACTTC
CASSLGTLYEQYF
>-|-|TRBJ2-7|TRBV6-2/TRBV6-3
TGTGCCAGCAGTTACGTGGGGTTATCGTCCTACGAGCAGTACTTC
CASSYVGLSSYEQYF
>-|many|TRBJ2-7|TRBV6-5
TGTGCCAGCAGTTACTCGAATTGGGACGAGCAGTACTTC
CASSYSNWDEQYF